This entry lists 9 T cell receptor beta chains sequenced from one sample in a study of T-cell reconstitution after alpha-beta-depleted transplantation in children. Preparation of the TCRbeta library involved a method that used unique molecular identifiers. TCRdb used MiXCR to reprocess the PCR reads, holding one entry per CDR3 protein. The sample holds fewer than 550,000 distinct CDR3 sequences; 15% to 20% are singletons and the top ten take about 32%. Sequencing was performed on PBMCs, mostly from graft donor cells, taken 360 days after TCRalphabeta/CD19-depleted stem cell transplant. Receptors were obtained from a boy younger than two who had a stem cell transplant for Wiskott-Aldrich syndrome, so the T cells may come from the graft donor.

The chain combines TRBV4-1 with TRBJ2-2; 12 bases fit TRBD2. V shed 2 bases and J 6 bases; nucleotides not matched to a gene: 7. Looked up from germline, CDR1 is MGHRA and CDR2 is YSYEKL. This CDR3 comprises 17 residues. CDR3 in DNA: TGCGCCAGCAGCCAACGGACTAGCGGGGTGTTGGCCGGGGAGCTGTTTTTT. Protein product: CASSQRTSGVLAGELFF.

Here the CDR3 DNA reads TGCAGTGCTAGGGGGGACAGCCGAAACACTGAAGCTTTCTTT. Protein sequence: CSARGDSRNTEAFF. The chain recombines TRBV20-1 with TRBJ1-1; 7 bases agree with TRBD1. CDR3 length: 14 amino acids. V dropped 3 bases and J dropped 2; count of bases not matched to a gene: 6. The V gene's germline CDR1 is DFQATT and CDR2 SNEGSKA (reference sequence).

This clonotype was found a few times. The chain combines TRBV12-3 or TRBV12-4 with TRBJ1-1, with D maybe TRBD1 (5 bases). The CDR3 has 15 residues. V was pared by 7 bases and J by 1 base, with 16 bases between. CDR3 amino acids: CASKSGGNGNTEAFF. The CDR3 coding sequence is TGTGCCAGCAAATCGGGGGGGAACGGGAACACTGAAGCTTTCTTT.

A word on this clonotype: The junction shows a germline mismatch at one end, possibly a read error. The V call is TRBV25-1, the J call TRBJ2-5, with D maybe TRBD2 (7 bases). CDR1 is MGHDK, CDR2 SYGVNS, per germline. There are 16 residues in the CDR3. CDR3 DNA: TGTTCCAGCAGTGAATGGGGGGGGCGCGGCCAAGAGACCCAGTACTTC. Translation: CSSSEWGGRGQETQYF.

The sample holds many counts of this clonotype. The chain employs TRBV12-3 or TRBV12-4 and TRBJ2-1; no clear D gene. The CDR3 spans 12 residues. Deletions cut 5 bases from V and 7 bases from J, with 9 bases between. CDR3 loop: CASSPRRNEQFF. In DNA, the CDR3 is TGTGCCAGCAGTCCCCGCCGGAATGAGCAGTTCTTC.

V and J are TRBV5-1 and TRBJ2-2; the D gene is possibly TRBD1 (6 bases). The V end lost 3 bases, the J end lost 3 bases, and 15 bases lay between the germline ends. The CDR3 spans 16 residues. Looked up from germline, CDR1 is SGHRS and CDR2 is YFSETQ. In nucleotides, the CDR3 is TGCGCCAGCAGCTCAACAGGGCGGCGAGACACCGGGGAGCTGTTTTTT. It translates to CASSSTGRRDTGELFF.

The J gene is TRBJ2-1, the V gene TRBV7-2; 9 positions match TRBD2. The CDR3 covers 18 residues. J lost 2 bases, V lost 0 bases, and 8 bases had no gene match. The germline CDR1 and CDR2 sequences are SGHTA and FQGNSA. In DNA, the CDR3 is TGTGCCAGCAGCTTAGCACCGGGACTAGCCGAGACCTACAATGAGCAGTTCTTC. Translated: CASSLAPGLAETYNEQFF.

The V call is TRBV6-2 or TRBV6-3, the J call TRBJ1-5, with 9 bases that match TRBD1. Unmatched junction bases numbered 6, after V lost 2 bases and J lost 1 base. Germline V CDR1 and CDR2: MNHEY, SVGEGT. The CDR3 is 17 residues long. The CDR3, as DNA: TGTGCCAGCAGTTACCCGACAGGGGGAATGAGCAATCAGCCCCAGCATTTT. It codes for CASSYPTGGMSNQPQHF.

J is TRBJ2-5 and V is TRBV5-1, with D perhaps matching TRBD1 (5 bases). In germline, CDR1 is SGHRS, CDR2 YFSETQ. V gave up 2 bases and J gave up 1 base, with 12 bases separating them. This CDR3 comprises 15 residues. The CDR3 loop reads CASSLPRVFQETQYF. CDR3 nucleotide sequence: TGCGCCAGCAGCTTACCCAGGGTCTTCCAAGAGACCCAGTACTTC.